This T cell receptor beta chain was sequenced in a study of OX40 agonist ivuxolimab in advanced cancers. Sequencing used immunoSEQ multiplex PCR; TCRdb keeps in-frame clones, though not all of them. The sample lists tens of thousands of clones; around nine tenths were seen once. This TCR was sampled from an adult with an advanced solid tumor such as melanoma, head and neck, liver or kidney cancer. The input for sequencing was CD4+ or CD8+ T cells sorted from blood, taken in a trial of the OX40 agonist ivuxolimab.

CDR3: CASSLEGYTYNSPLHF. The CDR3 bases are TGTGCCAGCAGCTTAGAAGGGTACACATATAATTCACCCCTCCACTTT. The chain employs TRBV7-8 and TRBJ1-6; unclear D gene. The germline gives CDR1 SGHVS, CDR2 FQNEAQ. The CDR3 is 16 residues long. V lost 1 base and J 4 bases, leaving 11 bases between the germline ends.